One and the same sample provided the 4 T cell receptor beta chains below, sequenced in a study of blood T cells in healthy people across ages. Through a sample-barcoded 5' primer and a J-beta primer mix, a second PCR was run for roughly 7 to 12 cycles. MiXCR was run by TCRdb on the 5' RACE reads, yielding one entry per CDR3 protein. The sample shows over a million distinct CDR3 sequences, 35% to 45% of them seen only once. The sequenced material came from blood. The receptors derive from a woman between 18 and 29 years old in good health.

The V and J genes are TRBV4-1 and TRBJ1-2; no reliable D call. The CDR3 totals 14 residues. Trimming stripped 4 bases from V and 7 bases from J, with 16 bases between. Per germline, CDR1 MGHRA and CDR2 YSYEKL. CDR3 sequence (DNA): TGCGCCAGCAGCCGCGTAGGCCAGAGGAGTGGCTACACCTTC. It specifies CASSRVGQRSGYTF.

This clonotype was counted many times. The gene calls are TRBV29-1 and TRBJ2-3; D remains ambiguous. The CDR3 has 13 amino acids. Germline CDR1 and CDR2: SQVTM and ANQGSEA. V was trimmed by 1 base and J by 0 bases, leaving 5 bases between them. This CDR3 is CSVEGVSTDTQYF. The CDR3 nucleotides read TGCAGCGTTGAAGGGGTTAGCACAGATACGCAGTATTTT.

Comments on this clonotype: The junction differs from germline at one of its ends, possibly a read error. The chain uses TRBV6-2 or TRBV6-3 and TRBJ2-5; D assignment may be TRBD1 or TRBD2 (5 bases each). This CDR3 spans 12 amino acids. The germline V gene has CDR1 MNHEY and CDR2 SVGEGT. The CDR3 region is CASTPRGETRYF. The CDR3 DNA reads TGTGCCAGCACTCCCCGAGGGGAGACCCGGTACTTC.

V usage is TRBV7-6 and J usage is TRBJ1-6; TRBD1 aligns across 8 bases. Germline V gives CDR1 SGHVS, CDR2 FNYEAQ. This CDR3 comprises 13 residues. V was pared by 5 bases and J by 12 bases, with 6 bases of the junction left unmatched. The DNA for the CDR3 is TGTGCCAGCAGCCGCGACAGGGGTGAACCCCTCCACTTT. It codes for CASSRDRGEPLHF.